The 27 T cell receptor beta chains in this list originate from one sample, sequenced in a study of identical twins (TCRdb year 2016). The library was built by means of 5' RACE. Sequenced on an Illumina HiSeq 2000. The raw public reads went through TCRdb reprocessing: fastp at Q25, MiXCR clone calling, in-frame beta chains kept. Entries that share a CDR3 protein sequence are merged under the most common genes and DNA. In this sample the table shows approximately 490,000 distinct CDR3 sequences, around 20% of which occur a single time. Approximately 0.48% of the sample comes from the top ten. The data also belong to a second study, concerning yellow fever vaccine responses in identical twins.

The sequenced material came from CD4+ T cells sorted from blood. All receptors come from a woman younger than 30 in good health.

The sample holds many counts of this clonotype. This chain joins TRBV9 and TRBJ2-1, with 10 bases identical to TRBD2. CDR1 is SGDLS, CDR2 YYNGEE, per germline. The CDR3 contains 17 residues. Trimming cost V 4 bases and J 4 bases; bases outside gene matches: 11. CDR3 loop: CASSSDPGLAKYNEQFF. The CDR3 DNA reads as TGTGCCAGCAGCAGCGACCCGGGACTAGCGAAGTACAATGAGCAGTTCTTC.

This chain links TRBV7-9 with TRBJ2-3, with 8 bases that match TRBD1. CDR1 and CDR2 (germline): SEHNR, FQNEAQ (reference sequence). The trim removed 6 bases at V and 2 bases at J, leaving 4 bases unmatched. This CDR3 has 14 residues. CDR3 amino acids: CASRQGGLTDTQYF. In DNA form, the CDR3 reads TGTGCCAGCAGACAGGGGGGACTCACAGATACGCAGTATTTT. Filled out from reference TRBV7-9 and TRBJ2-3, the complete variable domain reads DTGVSQNPRHKITKRGQNVTFRCDPISEHNRLYWYRQTLGQGPEFLTYFQNEAQLEKSRLLSDRFSAERPKGSFSTLEIQRTEQGDSAMYLCASRQGGLTDTQYFGPGTRLTVL.

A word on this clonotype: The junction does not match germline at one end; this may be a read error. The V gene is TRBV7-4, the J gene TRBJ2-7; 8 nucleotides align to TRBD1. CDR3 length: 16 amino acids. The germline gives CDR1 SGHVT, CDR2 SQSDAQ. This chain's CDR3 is CACSPNPGTGIFRQYF. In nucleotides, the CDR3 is TGTGCCTGCAGCCCTAATCCAGGGACAGGCATTTTCCGGCAGTACTTC.

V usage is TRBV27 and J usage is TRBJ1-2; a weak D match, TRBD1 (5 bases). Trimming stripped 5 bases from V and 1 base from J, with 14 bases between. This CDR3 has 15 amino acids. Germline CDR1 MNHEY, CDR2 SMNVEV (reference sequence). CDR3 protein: CASSLGTSVNYGYTF. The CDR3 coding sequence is TGTGCCAGCAGTCTCGGGACGTCCGTTAACTATGGCTACACCTTC.

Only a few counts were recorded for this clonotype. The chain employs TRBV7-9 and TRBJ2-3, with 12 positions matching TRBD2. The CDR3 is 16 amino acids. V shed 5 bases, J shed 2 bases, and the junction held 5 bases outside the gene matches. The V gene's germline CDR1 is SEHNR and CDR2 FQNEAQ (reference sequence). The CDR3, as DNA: TGTGCCAGCAGCACCGGACTAGCGGGGAACACAGATACGCAGTATTTT. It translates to CASSTGLAGNTDTQYF. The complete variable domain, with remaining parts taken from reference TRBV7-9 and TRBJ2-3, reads DTGVSQNPRHKITKRGQNVTFRCDPISEHNRLYWYRQTLGQGPEFLTYFQNEAQLEKSRLLSDRFSAERPKGSFSTLEIQRTEQGDSAMYLCASSTGLAGNTDTQYFGPGTRLTVL.

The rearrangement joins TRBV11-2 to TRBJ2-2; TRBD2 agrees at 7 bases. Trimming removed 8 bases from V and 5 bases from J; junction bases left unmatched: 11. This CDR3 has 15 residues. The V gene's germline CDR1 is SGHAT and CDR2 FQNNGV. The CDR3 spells CASEKGQGGTGELFF. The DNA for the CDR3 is TGTGCCAGCGAAAAAGGGCAGGGAGGGACCGGGGAGCTGTTTTTT.

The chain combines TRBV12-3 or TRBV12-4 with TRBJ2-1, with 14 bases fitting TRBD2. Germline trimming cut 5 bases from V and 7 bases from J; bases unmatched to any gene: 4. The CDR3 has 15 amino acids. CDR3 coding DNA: TGTGCCAGCAGTGGGACTAGCGGGAGTACGAATGAGCAGTTCTTC. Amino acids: CASSGTSGSTNEQFF.

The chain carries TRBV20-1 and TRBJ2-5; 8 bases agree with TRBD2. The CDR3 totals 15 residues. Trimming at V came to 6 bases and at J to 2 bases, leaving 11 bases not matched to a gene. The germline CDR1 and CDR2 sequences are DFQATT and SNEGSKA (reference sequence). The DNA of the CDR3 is TGCAGTGCCCGCCAAGAGCGGGGGTGGCAAGAGACCCAGTACTTC. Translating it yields CSARQERGWQETQYF.

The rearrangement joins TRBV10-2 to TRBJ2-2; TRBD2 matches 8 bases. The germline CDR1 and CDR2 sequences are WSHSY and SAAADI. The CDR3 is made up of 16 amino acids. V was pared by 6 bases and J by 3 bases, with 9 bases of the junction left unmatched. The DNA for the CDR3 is TGCGCCAGCAGCGGGAAAGGACTAGCCTACACCGGGGAGCTGTTTTTT. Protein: CASSGKGLAYTGELFF.

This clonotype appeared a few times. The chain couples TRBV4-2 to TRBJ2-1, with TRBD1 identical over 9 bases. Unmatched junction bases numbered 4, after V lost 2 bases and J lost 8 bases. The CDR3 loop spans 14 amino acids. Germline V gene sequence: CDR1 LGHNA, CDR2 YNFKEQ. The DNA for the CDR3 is TGTGCCAGCAGCCAAACAGGGGGCGCCTATGAGCAGTTCTTC. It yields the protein CASSQTGGAYEQFF.

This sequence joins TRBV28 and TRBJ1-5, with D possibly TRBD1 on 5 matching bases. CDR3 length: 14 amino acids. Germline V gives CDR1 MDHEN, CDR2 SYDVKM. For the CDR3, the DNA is TGTGCTTGGAGTGGACGATGGGGCCGGCAGCCCCAGCATTTT. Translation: CAWSGRWGRQPQHF. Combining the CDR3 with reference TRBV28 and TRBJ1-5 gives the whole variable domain DVKVTQSSRYLVKRTGEKVFLECVQDMDHENMFWYRQDPGLGLRLIYFSYDVKMKEKGDIPEGYSVSREKKERFSLILESASTNQTSMYLCAWSGRWGRQPQHFGDGTRLSIL.

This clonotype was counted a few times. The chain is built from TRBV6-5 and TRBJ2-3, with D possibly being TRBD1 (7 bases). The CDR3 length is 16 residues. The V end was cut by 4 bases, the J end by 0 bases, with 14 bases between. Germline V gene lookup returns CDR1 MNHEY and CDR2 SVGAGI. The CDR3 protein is CASSSRGTASTDTQYF. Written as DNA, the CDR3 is TGTGCCAGCAGTTCCCGCGGGACAGCTAGCACAGATACGCAGTATTTT.

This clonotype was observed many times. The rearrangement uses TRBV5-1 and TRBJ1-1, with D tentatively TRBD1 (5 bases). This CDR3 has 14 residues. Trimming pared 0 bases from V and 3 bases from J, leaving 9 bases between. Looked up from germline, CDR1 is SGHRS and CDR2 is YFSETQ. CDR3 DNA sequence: TGCGCCAGCAGCTTGGGTGTGGGGGACACTGAAGCTTTCTTT. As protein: CASSLGVGDTEAFF.

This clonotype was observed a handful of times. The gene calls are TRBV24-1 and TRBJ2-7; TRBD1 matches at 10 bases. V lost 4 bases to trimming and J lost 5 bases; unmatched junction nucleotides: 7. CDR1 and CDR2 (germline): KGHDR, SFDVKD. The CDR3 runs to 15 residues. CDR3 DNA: TGTGCCACCAGTGACACCCGGGACAGGGGCCACGAGCAGTACTTC. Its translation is CATSDTRDRGHEQYF.

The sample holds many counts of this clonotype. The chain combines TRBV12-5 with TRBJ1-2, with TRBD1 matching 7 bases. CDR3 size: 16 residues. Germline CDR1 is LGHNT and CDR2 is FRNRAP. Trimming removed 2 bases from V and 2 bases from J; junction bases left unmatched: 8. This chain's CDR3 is CASGLYRGGQNYGYTF. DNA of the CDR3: TGTGCTAGTGGTTTGTACCGCGGGGGACAGAACTATGGCTACACCTTC.

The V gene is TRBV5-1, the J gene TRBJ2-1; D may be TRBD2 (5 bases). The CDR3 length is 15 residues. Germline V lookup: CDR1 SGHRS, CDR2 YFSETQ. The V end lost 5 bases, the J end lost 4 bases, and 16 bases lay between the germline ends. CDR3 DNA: TGCGCCAGCAGGCCCCGGGGAGCACCGTACAATGAGCAGTTCTTC. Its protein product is CASRPRGAPYNEQFF. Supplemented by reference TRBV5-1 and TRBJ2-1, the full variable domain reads KAGVTQTPRYLIKTRGQQVTLSCSPISGHRSVSWYQQTPGQGLQFLFEYFSETQRNKGNFPGRFSGRQFSNSRSEMNVSTLELGDSALYLCASRPRGAPYNEQFFGPGTRLTVL.

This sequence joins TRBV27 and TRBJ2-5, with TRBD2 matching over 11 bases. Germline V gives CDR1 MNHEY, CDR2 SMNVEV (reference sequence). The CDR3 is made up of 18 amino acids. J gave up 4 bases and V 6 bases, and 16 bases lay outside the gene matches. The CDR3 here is CASSRTHLAGGTRETQYF. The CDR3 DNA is TGTGCCAGCAGCCGAACCCACCTAGCGGGAGGAACTAGAGAGACCCAGTACTTC.

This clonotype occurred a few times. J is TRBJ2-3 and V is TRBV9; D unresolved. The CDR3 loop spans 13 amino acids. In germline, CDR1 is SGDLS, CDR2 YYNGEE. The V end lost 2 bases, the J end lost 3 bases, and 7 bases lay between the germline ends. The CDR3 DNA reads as TGTGCCAGCAGCGTTCAAGGGACAGATACGCAGTATTTT. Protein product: CASSVQGTDTQYF.

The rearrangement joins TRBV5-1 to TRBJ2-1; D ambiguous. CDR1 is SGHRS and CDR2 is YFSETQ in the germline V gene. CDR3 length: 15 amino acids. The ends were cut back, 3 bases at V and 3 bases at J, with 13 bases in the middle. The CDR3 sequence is CASSSPDRDYNEQFF. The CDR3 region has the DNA TGCGCCAGCAGCTCGCCGGACCGAGACTACAATGAGCAGTTCTTC.

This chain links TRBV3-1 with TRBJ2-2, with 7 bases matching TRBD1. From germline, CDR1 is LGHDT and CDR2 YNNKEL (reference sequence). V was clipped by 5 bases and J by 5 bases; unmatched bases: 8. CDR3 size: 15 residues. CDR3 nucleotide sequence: TGTGCCAGCAGCGAGGGGACAGCCAGAACCGGGGAGCTGTTTTTT. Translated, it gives CASSEGTARTGELFF. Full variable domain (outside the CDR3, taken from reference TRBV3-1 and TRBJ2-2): DTAVSQTPKYLVTQMGNDKSIKCEQNLGHDTMYWYKQDSKKFLKIMFSYNNKELIINETVPNRFSPKSPDKAHLNLHINSLELGDSAVYFCASSEGTARTGELFFGEGSRLTVL.

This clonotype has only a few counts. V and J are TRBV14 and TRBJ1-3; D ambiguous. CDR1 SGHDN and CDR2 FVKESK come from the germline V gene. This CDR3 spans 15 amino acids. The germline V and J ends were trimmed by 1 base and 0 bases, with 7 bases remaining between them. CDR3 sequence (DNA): TGTGCCAGCAGCCAAGTTTCAGTCTCTGGAAACACCATATATTTT. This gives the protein CASSQVSVSGNTIYF.

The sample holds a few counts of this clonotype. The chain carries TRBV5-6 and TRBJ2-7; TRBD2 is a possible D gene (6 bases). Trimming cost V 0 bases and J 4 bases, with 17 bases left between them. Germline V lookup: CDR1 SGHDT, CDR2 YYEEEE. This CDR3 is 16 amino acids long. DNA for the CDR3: TGTGCCAGCAGCTTGGTTGCGGGACGGAAATTTTACGAGCAGTACGTC. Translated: CASSLVAGRKFYEQYV.

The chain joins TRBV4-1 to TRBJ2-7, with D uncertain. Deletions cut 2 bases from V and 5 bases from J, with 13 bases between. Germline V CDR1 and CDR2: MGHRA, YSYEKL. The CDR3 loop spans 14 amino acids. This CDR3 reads CASSQHSRSDEQYF. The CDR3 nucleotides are TGCGCCAGCAGCCAACATTCCCGGTCGGACGAGCAGTACTTC.

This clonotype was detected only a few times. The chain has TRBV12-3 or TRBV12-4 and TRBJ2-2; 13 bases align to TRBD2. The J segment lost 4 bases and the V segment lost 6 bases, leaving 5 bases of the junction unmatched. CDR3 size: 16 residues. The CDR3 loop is CASRPGLAGPTGELFF. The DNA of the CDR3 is TGTGCCAGCAGACCGGGACTAGCGGGGCCCACCGGGGAGCTGTTTTTT.

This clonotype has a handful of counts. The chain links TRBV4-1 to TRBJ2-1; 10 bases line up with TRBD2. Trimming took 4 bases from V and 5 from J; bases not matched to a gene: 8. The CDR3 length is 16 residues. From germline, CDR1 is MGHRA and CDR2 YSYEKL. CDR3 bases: TGCGCCAGCAGCCCCAAGCGGGAGGGCCGCAACAATGAGCAGTTCTTC. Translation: CASSPKREGRNNEQFF.

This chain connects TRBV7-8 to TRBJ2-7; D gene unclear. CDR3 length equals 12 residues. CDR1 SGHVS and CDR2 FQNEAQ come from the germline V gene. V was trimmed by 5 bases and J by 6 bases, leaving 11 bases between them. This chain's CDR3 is CASSPEFREQYF. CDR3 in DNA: TGTGCCAGCAGCCCAGAGTTTCGCGAGCAGTACTTC.

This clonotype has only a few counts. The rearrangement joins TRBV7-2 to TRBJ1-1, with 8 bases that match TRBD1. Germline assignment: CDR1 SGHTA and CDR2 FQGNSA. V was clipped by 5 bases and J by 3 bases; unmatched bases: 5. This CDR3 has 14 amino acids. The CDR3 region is CASSKQGVDTEAFF. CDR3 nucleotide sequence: TGTGCCAGCAGCAAACAGGGGGTGGACACTGAAGCTTTCTTT.